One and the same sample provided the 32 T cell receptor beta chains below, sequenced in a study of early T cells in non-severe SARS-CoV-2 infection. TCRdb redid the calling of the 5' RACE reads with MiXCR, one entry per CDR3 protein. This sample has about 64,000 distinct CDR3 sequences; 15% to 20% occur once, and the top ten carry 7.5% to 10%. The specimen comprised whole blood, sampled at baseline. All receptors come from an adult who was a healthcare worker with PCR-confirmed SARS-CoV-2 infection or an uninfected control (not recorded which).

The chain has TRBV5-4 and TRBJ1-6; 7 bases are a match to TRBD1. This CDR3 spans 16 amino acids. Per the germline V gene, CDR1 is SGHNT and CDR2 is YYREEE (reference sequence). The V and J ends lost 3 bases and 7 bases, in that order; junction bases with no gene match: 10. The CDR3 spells CASSSRGTATNSPLHF. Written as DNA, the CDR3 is TGTGCCAGCAGCTCTCGCGGGACAGCCACAAATTCACCCCTCCACTTT.

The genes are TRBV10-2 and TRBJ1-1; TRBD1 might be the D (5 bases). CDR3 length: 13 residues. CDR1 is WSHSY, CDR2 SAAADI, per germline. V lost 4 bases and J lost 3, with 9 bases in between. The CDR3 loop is CASSAVGDTEAFF. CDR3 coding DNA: TGCGCCAGCAGTGCGGTAGGGGACACTGAAGCTTTCTTT.

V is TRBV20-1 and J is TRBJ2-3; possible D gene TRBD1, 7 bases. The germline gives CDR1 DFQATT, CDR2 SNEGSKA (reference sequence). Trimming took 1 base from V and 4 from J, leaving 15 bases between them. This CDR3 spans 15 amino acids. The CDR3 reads CSARAGGKGPDTQYF. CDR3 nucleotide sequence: TGCAGTGCTAGAGCAGGGGGGAAGGGTCCAGATACGCAGTATTTT.

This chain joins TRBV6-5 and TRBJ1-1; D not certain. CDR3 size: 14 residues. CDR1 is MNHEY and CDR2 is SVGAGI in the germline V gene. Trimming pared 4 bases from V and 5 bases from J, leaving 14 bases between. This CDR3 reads CASSSNGPRTEAFF. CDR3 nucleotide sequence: TGTGCCAGCAGTTCTAACGGCCCACGAACTGAAGCTTTCTTT.

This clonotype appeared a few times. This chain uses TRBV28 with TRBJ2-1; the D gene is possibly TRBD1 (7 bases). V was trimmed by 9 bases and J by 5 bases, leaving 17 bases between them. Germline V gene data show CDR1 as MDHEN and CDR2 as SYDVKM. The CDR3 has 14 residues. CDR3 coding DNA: TGTGCCAGTTCGGACAGGACTATGGACAATGAGCAGTTCTTC. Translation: CASSDRTMDNEQFF. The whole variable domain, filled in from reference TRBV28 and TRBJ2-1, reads DVKVTQSSRYLVKRTGEKVFLECVQDMDHENMFWYRQDPGLGLRLIYFSYDVKMKEKGDIPEGYSVSREKKERFSLILESASTNQTSMYLCASSDRTMDNEQFFGPGTRLTVL.

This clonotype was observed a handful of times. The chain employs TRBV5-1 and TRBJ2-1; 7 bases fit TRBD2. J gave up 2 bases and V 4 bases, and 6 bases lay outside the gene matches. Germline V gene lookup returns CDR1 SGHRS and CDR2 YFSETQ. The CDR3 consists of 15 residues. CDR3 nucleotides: TGCGCCAGCAGCACCGCGGGGGACCCCTACAATGAGCAGTTCTTC. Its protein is CASSTAGDPYNEQFF.

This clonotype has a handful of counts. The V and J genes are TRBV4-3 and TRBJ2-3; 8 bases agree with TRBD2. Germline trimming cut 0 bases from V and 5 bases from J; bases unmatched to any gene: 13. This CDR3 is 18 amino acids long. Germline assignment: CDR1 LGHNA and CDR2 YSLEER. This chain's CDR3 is CASSQEIGLASFGDTQYF. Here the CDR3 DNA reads TGCGCCAGCAGCCAAGAAATAGGACTAGCAAGTTTTGGAGATACGCAGTATTTT.

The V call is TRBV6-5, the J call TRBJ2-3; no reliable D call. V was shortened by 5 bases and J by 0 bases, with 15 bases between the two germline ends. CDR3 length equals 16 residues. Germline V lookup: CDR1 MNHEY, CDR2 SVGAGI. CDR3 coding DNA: TGTGCCAGCAGTCTTCACCGCTTCCTGAGCACAGATACGCAGTATTTT. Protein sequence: CASSLHRFLSTDTQYF.

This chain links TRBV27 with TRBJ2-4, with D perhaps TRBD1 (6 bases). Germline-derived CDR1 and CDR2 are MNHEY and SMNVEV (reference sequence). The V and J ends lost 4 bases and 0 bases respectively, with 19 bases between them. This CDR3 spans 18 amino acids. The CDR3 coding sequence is TGTGCCAGCAGTTCAAGCCCGGACAGAGCCCTAGCCAAAAACATTCAGTACTTC. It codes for CASSSSPDRALAKNIQYF.

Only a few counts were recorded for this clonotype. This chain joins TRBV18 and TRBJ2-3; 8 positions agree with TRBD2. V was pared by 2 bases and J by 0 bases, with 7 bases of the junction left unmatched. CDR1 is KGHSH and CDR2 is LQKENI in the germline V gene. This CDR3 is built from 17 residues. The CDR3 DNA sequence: TGTGCCAGCTCACCAACTAGCGGTGGTACTAGCACAGATACGCAGTATTTT. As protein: CASSPTSGGTSTDTQYF.

CDR3 loop: CASSLGTENDEQYF. The CDR3 DNA reads TGCGCCAGCAGCTTGGGGACAGAGAACGACGAGCAGTACTTC. This sequence joins TRBV5-1 and TRBJ2-7, with D possibly TRBD1 on 6 matching bases. In germline, CDR1 is SGHRS, CDR2 YFSETQ. Trimming left V 0 bases short and J 5 bases short, with 12 bases between. The CDR3 extends over 14 amino acids.

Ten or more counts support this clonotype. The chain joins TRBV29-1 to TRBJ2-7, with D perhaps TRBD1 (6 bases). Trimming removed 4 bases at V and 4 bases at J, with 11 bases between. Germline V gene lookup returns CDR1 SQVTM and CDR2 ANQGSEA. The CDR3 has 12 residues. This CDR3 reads CSVGTDRYEQYF. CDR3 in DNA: TGCAGCGTTGGGACAGATAGGTACGAGCAGTACTTC.

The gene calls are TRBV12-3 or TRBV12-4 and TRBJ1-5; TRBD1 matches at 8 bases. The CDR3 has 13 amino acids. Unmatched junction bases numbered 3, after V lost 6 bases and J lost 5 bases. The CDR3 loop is CASRRQGYQPQHF. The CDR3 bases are TGTGCCAGCAGACGACAGGGGTATCAGCCCCAGCATTTT.

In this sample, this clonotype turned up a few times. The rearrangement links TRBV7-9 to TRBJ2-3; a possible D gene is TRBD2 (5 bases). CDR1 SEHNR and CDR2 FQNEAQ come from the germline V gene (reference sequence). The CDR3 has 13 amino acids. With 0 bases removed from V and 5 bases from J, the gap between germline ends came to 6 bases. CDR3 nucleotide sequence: TGTGCCAGCAGCTTAGCGGAGGTAGATACGCAGTATTTT. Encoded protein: CASSLAEVDTQYF.

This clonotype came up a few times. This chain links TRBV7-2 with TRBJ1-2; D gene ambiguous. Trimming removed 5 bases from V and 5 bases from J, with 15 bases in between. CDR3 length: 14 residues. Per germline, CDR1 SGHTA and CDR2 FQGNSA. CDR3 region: CASSPTQDLYGYTF. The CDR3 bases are TGTGCCAGCAGCCCGACTCAGGACTTGTATGGCTACACCTTC.

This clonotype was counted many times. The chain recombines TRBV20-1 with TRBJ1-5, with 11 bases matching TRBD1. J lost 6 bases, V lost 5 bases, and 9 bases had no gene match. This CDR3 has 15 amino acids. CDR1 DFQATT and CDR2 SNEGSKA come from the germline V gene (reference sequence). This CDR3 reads CSALGSDRGLQPQHF. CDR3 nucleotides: TGCAGTGCTTTAGGCTCGGACAGGGGGCTTCAGCCCCAGCATTTT.

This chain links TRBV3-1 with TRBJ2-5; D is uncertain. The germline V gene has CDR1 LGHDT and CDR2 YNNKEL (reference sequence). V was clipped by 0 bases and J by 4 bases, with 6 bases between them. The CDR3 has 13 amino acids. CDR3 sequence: CASSQDTAETQYF. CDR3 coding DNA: TGTGCCAGCAGCCAAGATACAGCAGAGACCCAGTACTTC.

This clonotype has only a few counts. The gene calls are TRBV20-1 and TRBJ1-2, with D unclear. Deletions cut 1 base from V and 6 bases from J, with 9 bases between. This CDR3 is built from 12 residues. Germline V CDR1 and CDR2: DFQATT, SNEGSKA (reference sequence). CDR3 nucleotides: TGCAGTGCTAGAGCTCTGGCCGATGGCTACACCTTC. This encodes CSARALADGYTF.

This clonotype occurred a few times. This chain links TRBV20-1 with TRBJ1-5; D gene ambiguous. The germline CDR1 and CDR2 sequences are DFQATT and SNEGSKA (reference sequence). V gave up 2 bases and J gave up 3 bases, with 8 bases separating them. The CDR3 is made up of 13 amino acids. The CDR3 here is CSARFQSNQPQHF. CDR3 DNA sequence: TGCAGTGCTAGATTCCAGTCCAATCAGCCCCAGCATTTT.

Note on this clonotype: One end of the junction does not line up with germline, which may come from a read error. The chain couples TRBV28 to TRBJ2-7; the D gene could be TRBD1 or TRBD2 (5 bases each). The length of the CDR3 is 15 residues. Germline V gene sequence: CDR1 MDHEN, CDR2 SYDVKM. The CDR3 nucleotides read TGTGCCAGCACTTTAACCGGGGCCACCGCCCTCGAGCAGTACTTC. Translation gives CASTLTGATALEQYF.

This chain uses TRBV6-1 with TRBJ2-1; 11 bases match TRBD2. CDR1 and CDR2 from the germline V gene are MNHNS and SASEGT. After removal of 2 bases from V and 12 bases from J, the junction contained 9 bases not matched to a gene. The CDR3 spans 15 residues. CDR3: CASSEKVLAGAWQFF. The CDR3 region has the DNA TGTGCCAGCAGTGAAAAAGTACTAGCGGGGGCATGGCAGTTCTTC.

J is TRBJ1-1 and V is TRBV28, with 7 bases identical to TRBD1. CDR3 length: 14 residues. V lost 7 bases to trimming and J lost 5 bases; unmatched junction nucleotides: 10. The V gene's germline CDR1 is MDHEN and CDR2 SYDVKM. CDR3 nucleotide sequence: TGTGCCAGCATGCGGCGACAGGGCCTGACTGAAGCTTTCTTT. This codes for CASMRRQGLTEAFF.

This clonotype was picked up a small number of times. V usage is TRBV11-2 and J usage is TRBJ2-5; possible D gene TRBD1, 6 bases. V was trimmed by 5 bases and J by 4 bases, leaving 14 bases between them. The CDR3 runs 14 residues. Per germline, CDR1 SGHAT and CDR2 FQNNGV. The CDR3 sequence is CASSLDRRAETQYF. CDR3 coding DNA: TGTGCCAGCAGCCTTGACAGGAGAGCAGAGACCCAGTACTTC.

The CDR3 coding sequence is TGTGCCAGCAGGGCCAACAAGAGCTCCTATAATTCACCCCTCCACTTT. Translating gives CASRANKSSYNSPLHF. The chain couples TRBV6-1 to TRBJ1-6; D is uncertain. CDR1 MNHNS and CDR2 SASEGT come from the germline V gene. The V end was cut by 6 bases, the J end by 0 bases, with 12 bases between. The CDR3 sequence is 16 residues long.

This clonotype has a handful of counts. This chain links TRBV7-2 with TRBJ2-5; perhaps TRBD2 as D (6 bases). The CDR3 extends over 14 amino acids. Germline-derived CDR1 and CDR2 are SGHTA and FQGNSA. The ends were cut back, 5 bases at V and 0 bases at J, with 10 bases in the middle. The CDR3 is CASSRLADQETQYF. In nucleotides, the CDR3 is TGTGCCAGCAGCCGGTTAGCGGACCAAGAGACCCAGTACTTC.

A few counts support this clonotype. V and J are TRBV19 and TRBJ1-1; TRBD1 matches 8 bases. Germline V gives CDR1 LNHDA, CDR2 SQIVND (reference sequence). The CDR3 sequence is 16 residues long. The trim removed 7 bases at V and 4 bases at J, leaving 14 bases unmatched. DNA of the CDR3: TGTGCCAGTACCCTTAGTCCCAGGGGGCGAAGCACTGAAGCTTTCTTT. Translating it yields CASTLSPRGRSTEAFF.

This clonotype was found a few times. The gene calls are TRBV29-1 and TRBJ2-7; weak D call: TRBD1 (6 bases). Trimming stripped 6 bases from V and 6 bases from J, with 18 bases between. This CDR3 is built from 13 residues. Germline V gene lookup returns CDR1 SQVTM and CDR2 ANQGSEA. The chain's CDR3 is CSVAGTLSGEQYF. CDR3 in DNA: TGCAGCGTCGCCGGGACACTTTCGGGCGAGCAGTACTTC.

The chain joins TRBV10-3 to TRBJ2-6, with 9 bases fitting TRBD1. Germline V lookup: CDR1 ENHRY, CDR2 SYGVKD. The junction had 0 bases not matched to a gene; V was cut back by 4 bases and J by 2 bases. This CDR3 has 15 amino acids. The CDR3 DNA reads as TGTGCCATCAGTGGGGACAGGGCTGGGGCCAACGTCCTGACTTTC. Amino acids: CAISGDRAGANVLTF.

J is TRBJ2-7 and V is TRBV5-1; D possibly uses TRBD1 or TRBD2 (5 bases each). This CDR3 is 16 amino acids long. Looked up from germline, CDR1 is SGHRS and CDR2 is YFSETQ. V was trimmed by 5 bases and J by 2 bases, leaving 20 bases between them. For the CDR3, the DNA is TGCGCCAGCAGTCGAATTGCCGGGACGGTGGCCTACGAGCAGTACTTC. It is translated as CASSRIAGTVAYEQYF.

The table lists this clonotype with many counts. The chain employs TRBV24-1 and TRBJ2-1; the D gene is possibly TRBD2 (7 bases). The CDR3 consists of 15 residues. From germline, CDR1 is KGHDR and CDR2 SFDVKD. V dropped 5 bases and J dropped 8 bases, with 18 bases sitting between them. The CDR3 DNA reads TGTGCCACCAGTGTCCAGAGGGGGGGTCTCGATGAGCAGTTCTTC. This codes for CATSVQRGGLDEQFF.

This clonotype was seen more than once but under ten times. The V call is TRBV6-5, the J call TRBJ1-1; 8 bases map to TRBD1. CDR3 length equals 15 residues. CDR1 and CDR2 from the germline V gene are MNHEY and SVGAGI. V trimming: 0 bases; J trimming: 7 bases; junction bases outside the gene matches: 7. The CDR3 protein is CASSYSSPDRGEAFF. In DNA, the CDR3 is TGTGCCAGCAGTTACTCGAGCCCTGACAGGGGTGAAGCTTTCTTT.

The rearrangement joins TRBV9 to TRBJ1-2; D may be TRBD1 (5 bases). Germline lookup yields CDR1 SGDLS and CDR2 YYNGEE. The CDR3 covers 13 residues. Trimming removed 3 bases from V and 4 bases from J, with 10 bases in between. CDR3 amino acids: CASSGKDSYGYTF. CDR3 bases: TGTGCCAGCAGCGGAAAAGACAGCTATGGCTACACCTTC. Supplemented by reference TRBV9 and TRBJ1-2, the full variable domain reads DSGVTQTPKHLITATGQRVTLRCSPRSGDLSVYWYQQSLDQGLQFLIQYYNGEERAKGNILERFSAQQFPDLHSELNLSSLELGDSALYFCASSGKDSYGYTFGSGTRLTVV.